The sample holds a few counts of the clone carrying this T cell receptor beta chain. The antigen remains undetermined. Time point of the sample: late sampling 161 to 241 days after vaccination in three convalescent patients. The treatment denotes: roughly ten-day PBMC culture with coronavirus spike peptide pools or control peptides (ViraFEST assay). PCR tests turned positive between March and December 2020, before US Alpha, Beta and Delta variants. It was with roughly 9.7 IU/ml IL-2 and roughly 10 ug/ml peptide pools that 2.2 million or so PBMCs per well were cultured. The data stem from a study of vaccination and CD4 T cells after COVID-19. Study-wide findings and caveats: Convalescent patients' median share of reactive clones seen only post-vaccination was more than 65%.

An Oncomine TCR Beta short-read assay was used to sequence the DNA from cultured CD4+ T cells. MiXCR was run by TCRdb on the PCR reads, yielding one entry per CDR3 protein. This sample has 20,000 to 25,000 distinct CDR3 sequences; over 40% occur once, and the top ten carry around 5%. The source of this sequence is a human donor who had recovered from COVID-19. Material: CD4+ T cells from blood, cultured in vitro, obtained about 7 months after SARS-CoV-2 vaccination.

CDR3 nucleotides: TGTGCCAGCAGTGAATGGTTATCAGGGGGACCCTACGAGCAGTACTTC. Translation: CASSEWLSGGPYEQYF. The chain links TRBV25-1 to TRBJ2-7, with TRBD1 matching over 7 bases. The length of the CDR3 is 16 residues. The V and J ends lost 1 base and 2 bases, in that order; junction bases with no gene match: 8. CDR1 is MGHDK, CDR2 SYGVNS, per germline.